The clone carrying this TCR delta chain was seen a few times. Compared with germline, one end of the junction differs, possibly owing to a read error. TCRdb fed the RT-PCR reads to CATT. The sample includes some 2,300 delta-chain clones, approximately 20% seen only once; the top ten take around 7.7%. The sample belongs to a study of gamma-delta T cells after stem cell transplantation. Per germline, CDR1 GEAIGNYY and CDR2 EKD. This CDR3 comprises 19 residues. The specimen sequenced was gamma-delta T cells. The source of this sequence is a human donor. It is not recorded whose cells these are; they may come from a transplant donor. The chain combines TRDV2 with TRDJ3, with TRDD3 matching over 13 bases. CDR3 residues: CACGTNWGIRSWDTRQMFF. CDR3 nucleotides: TGTGCCTGTGGCACCAACTGGGGGATACGCTCCTGGGACACCCGACAGATGTTTTTC.